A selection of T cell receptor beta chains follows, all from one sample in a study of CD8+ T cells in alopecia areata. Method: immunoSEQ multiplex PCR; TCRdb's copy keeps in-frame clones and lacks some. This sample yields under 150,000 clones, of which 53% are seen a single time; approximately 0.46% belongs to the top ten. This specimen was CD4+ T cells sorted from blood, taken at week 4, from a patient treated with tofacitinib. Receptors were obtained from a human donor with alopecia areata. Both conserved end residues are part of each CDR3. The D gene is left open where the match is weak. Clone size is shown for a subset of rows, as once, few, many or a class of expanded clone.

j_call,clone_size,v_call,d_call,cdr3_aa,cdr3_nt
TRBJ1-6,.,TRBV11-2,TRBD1,CASSLKQGFNSPLHF,TGTGCCAGCAGCCTTAAACAGGGGTTTAATTCACCCCTCCACTTT
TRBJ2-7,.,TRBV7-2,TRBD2,CASSYSGRASYEQYF,TGTGCCAGCAGCTATAGCGGGAGGGCCTCCTACGAGCAGTACTTC
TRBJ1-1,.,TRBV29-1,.,CSVEIRSDTEAFF,TGCAGCGTTGAAATACGGTCAGACACTGAAGCTTTCTTT
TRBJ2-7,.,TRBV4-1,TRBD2,CASSQTGTSGTIYEQYF,TGCGCCAGCAGCCAAACCGGGACTAGCGGGACGATCTACGAGCAGTACTTC
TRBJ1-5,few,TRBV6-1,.,CASRPPGNSNQPQHF,TGTGCCAGCCGACCCCCGGGAAATAGCAATCAGCCCCAGCATTTT
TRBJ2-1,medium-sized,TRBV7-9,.,CASSTRRVTNNEQFF,TGTGCCAGCAGCACCCGGAGGGTGACGAACAATGAGCAGTTCTTC
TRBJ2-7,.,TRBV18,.,CASSPGTSYEQYF,TGTGCCAGCTCACCCGGCACCTCCTACGAGCAGTACTTC
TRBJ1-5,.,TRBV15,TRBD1,CATSRGGDRPNQPQHF,TGTGCCACCAGCAGAGGGGGGGACAGACCCAATCAGCCCCAGCATTTT
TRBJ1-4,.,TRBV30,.,CAWSEQGNEKLFF,TGTGCCTGGAGTGAACAGGGTAATGAAAAACTGTTTTTT
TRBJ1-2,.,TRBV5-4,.,CASSLDRVYGYTF,TGTGCCAGCAGCTTGGACAGGGTTTATGGCTACACCTTC
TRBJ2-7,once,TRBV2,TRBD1,CASSGTGEGYEQYF,TGTGCCAGCAGTGGGACAGGGGAGGGCTACGAGCAGTACTTC
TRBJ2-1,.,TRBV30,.,CAWSVWEDEQFF,TGTGCCTGGAGTGTCTGGGAGGATGAGCAGTTCTTC
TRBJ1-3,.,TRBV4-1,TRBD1,CASSQDRGQGRNTIYF,TGCGCCAGCAGCCAAGATCGGGGACAGGGAAGAAACACCATATATTTT
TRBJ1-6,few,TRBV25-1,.,CASSAQSSYNSPLHF,TGTGCCAGCAGTGCTCAAAGCTCCTATAATTCACCCCTCCACTTT
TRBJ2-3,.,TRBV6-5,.,CASSYSGNPGTDTQYF,TGTGCCAGCAGTTACTCGGGGAACCCAGGGACAGATACGCAGTATTTT
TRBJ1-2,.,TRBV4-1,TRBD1,CASRIQGGDYGYTF,TGCGCCAGCAGGATACAGGGGGGGGACTATGGCTACACCTTC
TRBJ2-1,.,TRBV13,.,CASSLDGRAREQFF,TGTGCCAGCAGCTTAGACGGGAGAGCCCGTGAGCAGTTCTTC
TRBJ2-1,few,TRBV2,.,CASSERWDSNEQFF,TGTGCCAGCAGTGAGCGATGGGACTCGAATGAGCAGTTCTTC
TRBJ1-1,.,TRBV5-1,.,CASSFVGGIRYGTEAFF,TGCGCCAGCAGCTTTGTAGGGGGTATACGATATGGCACTGAAGCTTTCTTT
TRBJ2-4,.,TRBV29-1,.,CSAEVAKNIQYF,TGCAGCGCTGAGGTGGCCAAAAACATTCAGTACTTC
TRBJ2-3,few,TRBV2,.,CASSAMADTQYF,TGTGCCAGCAGTGCAATGGCAGATACGCAGTATTTT